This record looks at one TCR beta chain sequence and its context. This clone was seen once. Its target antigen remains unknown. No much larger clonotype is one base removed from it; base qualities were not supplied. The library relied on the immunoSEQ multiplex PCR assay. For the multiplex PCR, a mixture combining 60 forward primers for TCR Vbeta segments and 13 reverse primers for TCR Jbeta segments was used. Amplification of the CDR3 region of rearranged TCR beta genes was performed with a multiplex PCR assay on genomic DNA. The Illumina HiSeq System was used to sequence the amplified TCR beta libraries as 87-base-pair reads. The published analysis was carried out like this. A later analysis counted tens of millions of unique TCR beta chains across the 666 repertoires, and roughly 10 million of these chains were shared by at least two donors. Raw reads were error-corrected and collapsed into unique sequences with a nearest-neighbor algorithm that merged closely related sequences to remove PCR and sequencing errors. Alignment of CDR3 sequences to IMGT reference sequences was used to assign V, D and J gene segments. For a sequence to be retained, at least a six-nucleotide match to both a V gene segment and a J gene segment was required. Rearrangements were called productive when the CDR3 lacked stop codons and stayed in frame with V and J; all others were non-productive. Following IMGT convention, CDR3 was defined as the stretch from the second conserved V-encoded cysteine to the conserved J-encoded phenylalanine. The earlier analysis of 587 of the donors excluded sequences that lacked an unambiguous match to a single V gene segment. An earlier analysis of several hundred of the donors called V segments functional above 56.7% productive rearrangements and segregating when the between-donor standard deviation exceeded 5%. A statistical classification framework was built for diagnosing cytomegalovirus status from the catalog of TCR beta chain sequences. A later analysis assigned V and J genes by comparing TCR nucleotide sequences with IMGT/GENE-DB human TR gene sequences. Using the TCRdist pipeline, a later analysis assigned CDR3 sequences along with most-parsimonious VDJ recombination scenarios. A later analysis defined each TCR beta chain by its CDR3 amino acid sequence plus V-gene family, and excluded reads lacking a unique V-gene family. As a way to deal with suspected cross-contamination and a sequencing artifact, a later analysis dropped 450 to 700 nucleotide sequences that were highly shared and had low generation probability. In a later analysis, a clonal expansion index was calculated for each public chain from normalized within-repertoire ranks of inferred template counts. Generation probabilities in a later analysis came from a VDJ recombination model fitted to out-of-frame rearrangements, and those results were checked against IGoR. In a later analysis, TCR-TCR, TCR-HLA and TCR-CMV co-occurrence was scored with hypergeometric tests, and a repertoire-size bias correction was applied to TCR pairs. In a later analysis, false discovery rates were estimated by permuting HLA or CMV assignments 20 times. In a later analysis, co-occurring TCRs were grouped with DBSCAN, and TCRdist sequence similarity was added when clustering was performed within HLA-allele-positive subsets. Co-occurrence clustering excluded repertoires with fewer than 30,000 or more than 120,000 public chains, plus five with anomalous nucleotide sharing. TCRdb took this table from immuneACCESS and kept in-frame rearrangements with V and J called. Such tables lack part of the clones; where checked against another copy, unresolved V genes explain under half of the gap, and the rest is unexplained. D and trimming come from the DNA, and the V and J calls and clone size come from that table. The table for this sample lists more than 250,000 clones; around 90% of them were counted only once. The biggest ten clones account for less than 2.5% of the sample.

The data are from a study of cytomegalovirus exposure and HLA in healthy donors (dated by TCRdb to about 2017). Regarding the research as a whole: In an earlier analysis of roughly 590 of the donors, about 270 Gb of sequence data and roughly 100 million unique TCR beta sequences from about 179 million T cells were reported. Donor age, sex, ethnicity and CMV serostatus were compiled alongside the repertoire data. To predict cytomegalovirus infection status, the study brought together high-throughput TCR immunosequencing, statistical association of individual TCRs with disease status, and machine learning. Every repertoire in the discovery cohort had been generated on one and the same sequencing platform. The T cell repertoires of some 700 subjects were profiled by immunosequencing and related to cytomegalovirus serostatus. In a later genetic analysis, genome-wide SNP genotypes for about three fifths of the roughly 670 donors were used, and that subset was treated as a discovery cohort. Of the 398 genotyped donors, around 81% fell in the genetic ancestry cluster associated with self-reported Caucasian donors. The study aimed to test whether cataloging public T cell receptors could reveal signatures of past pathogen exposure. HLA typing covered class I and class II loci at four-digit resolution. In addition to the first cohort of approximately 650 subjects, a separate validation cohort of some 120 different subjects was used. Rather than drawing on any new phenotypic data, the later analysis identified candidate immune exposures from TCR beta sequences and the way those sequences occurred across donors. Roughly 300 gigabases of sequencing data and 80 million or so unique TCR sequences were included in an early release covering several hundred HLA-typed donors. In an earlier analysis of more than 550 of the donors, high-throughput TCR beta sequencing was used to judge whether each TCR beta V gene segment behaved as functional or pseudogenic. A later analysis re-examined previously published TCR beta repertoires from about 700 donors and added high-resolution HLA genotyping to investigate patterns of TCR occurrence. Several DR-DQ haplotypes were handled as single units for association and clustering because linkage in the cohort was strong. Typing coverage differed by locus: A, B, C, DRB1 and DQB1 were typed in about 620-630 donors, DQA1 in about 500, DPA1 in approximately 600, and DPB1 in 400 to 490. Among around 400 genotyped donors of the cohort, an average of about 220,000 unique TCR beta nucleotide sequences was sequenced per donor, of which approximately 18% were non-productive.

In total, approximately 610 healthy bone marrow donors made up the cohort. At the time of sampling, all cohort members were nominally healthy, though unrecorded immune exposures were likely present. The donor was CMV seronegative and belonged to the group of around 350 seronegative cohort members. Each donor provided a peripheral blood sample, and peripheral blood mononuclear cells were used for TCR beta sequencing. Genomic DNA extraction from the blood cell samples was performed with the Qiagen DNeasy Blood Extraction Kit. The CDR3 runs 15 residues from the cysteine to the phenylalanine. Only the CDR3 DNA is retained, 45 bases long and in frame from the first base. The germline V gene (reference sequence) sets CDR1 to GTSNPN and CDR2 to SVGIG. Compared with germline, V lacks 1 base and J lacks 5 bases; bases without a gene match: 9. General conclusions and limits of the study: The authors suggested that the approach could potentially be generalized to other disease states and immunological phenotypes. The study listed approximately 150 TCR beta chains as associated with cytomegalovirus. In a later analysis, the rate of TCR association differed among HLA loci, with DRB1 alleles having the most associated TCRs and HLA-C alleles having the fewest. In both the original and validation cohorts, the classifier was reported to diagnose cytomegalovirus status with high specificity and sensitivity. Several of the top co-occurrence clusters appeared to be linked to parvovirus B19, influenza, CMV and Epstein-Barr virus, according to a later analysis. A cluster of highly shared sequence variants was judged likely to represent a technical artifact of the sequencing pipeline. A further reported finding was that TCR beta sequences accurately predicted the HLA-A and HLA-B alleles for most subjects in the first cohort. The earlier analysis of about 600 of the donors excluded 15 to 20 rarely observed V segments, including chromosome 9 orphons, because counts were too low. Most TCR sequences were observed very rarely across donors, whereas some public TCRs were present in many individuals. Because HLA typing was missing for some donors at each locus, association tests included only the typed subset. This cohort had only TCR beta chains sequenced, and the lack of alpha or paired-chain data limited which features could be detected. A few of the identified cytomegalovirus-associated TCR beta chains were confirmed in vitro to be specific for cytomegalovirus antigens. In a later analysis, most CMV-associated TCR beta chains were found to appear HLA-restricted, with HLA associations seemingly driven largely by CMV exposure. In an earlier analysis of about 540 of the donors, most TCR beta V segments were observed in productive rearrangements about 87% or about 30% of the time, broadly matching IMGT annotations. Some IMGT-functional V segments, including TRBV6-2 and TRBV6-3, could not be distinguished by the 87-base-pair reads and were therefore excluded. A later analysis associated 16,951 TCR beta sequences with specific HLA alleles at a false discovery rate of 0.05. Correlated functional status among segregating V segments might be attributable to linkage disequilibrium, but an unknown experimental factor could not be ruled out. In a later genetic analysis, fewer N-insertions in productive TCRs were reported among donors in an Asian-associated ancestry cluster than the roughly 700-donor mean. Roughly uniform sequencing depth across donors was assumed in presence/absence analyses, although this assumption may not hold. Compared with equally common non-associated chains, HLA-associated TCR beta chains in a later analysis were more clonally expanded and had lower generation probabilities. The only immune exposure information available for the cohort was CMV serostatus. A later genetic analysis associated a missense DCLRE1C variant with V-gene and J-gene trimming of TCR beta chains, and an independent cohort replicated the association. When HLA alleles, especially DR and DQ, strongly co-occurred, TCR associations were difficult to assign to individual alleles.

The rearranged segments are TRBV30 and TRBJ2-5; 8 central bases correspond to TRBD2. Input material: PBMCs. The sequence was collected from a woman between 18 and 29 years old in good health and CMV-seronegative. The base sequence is TGTGCCTGGAGTGATATAGCGGGGAGCCGGGAGACCCAGTACTTC. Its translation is CAWSDIAGSRETQYF.